These 2 T cell receptor beta chains were all obtained from the same sample, sequenced in a study of PD-1 blockade in mismatch repair-deficient tumors. Produced via immunoSEQ multiplex PCR; TCRdb's table is partial and in-frame only. Altogether about 63,000 clones are present, about 87% being singletons, with the ten largest covering roughly 14%. This specimen was peripheral blood, taken 52 weeks after starting pembrolizumab. These TCRs come from an adult with mismatch repair-deficient cancer.

This clone has just one count. The chain recombines TRBV7-9 with TRBJ2-2; D possibly corresponds to TRBD1 (6 bases). V shed 5 bases and J shed 0 bases, with 16 bases lying between them. The length of the CDR3 is 17 residues. Germline CDR1 and CDR2: SEHNR and FQNEAQ (reference sequence). The CDR3 protein is CASSRTQTGANTGELFF. The CDR3, as DNA: TGTGCCAGCAGCAGAACCCAGACAGGAGCGAACACCGGGGAGCTGTTTTTT.

This clone was counted a single time. The rearrangement uses TRBV6-5 and TRBJ1-1; 7 bases agree with TRBD1. This CDR3 spans 11 amino acids. The germline V gene encodes CDR1 MNHEY and CDR2 SVGAGI. V trimming: 8 bases; J trimming: 7 bases; junction bases outside the gene matches: 4. In nucleotides, the CDR3 is TGTGCCAGCTCCAGGGGGAATGAAGCTTTCTTT. Protein product: CASSRGNEAFF.